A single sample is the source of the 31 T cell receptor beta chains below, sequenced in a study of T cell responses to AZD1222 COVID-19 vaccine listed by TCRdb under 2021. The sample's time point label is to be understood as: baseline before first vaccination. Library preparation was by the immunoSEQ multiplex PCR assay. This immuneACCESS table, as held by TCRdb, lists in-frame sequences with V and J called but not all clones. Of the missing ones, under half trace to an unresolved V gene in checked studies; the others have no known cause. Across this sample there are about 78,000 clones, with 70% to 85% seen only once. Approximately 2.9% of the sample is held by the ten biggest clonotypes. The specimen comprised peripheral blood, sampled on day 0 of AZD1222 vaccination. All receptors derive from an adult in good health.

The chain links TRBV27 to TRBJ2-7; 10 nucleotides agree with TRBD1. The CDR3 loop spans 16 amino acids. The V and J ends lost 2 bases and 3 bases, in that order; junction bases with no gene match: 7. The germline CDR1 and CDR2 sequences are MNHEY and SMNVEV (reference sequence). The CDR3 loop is CASSLTPGTGDYEQYF. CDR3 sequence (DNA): TGTGCCAGCAGTTTAACCCCCGGGACAGGGGACTACGAGCAGTACTTC.

CDR3 in amino acids: CASSLGDRPTSPLHF. The CDR3 bases are TGTGCCAGCAGCTTGGGGGACAGACCAACTTCACCCCTCCACTTT. The genes are TRBV7-2 and TRBJ1-6; 7 bases align to TRBD1. The junction had 8 bases not matched to a gene; V was cut back by 3 bases and J by 9 bases. The germline CDR1 and CDR2 sequences are SGHTA and FQGNSA. The CDR3 consists of 15 residues.

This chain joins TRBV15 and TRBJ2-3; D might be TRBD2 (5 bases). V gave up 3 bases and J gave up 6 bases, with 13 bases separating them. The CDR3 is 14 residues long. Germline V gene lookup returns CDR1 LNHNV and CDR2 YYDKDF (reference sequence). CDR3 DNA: TGTGCCACCAGCAGGGATCGGGGATACGATACGCAGTATTTT. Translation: CATSRDRGYDTQYF.

The CDR3 sequence: CASSSESDRAGANVLTF. The CDR3 coding sequence is TGTGCCAGCAGCTCAGAGAGTGACAGGGCTGGGGCCAACGTCCTGACTTTC. The V gene is TRBV11-3, the J gene TRBJ2-6; 7 nucleotides agree with TRBD1. V was pared by 4 bases and J by 2 bases, with 8 bases of the junction left unmatched. Germline lookup yields CDR1 SGHNT and CDR2 YENEEA. This CDR3 region has 17 residues.

In nucleotides, the CDR3 is TGTGCCAGCAGCTCGCCCCAGGGTATCTATGGCTACACCTTC. Its translation is CASSSPQGIYGYTF. The V gene is TRBV5-4, the J gene TRBJ1-2; TRBD1 is a possible D gene (5 bases). This CDR3 is 14 amino acids long. Trimming took off 3 bases at V and 4 bases at J, with 13 bases between the two ends. Germline CDR1 reads SGHNT; CDR2 reads YYREEE (reference sequence).

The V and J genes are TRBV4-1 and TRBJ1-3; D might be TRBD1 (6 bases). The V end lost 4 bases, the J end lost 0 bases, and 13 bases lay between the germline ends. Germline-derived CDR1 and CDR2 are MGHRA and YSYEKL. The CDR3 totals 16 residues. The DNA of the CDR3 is TGCGCCAGCAGCCGGGACACTGGAATCTCTGGAAACACCATATATTTT. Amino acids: CASSRDTGISGNTIYF.

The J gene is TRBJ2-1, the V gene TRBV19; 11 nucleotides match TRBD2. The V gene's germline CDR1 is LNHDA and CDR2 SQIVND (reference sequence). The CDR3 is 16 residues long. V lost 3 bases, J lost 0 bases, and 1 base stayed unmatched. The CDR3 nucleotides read TGTGCCAGTAGTATGGGACTAGCGGACTCCTACAATGAGCAGTTCTTC. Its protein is CASSMGLADSYNEQFF.

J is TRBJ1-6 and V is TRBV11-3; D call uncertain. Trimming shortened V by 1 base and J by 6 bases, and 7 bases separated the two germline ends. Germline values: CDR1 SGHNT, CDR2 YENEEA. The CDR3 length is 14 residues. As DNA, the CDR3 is TGTGCCAGCAGCTTAGGACCTCCTAATTCACCCCTCCACTTT. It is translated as CASSLGPPNSPLHF.

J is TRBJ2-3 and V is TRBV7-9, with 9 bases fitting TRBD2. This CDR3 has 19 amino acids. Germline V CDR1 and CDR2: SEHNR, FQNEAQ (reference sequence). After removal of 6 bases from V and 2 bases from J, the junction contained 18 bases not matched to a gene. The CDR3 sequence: CASRLTVLAGGIPTDTQYF. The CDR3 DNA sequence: TGTGCCAGCAGGCTGACCGTACTAGCGGGTGGGATACCCACAGATACGCAGTATTTT.

The CDR3 spells CASSPTTGTGVQPQHF. The CDR3, as DNA: TGTGCCAGCAGTCCGACTACCGGGACAGGGGTACAGCCCCAGCATTTT. V gene TRBV7-2 combines with J gene TRBJ1-5; TRBD1 matches at 10 bases. The length of the CDR3 is 16 residues. CDR1 is SGHTA, CDR2 FQGNSA, per germline. J was trimmed by 7 bases and V by 6 bases; bases with no gene match: 12.

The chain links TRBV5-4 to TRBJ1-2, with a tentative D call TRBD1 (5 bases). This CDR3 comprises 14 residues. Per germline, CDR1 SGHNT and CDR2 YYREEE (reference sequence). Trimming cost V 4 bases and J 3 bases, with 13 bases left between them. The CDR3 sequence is CASSGFRGDYGYTF. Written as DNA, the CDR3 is TGTGCCAGCAGCGGCTTTCGGGGGGACTATGGCTACACCTTC.

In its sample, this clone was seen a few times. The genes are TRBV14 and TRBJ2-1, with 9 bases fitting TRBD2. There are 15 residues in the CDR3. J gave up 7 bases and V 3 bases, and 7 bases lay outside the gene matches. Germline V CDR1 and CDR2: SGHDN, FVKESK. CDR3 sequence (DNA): TGTGCCAGCAGCCAGCGGCGGGGGGGCGGGAATGAGCAGTTCTTC. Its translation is CASSQRRGGGNEQFF.

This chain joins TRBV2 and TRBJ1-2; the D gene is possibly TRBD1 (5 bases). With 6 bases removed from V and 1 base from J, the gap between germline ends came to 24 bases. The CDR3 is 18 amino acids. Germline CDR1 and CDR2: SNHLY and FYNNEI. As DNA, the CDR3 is TGTGCCAGCAGGAATCCAGGGCAGACCGAGTCGATTAACTATGGCTACACCTTC. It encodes CASRNPGQTESINYGYTF.

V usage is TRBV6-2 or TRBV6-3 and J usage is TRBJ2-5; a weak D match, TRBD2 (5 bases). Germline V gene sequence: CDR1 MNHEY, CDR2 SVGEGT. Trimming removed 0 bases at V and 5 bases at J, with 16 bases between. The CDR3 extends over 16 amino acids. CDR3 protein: CASSYSREESYETQYF. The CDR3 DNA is TGTGCCAGCAGTTACTCCCGGGAAGAGAGTTACGAGACCCAGTACTTC.

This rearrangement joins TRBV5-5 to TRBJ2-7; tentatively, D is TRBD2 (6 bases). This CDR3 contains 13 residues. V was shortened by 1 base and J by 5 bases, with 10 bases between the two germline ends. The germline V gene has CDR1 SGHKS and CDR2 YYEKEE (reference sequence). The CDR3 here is CASSLLRGNEQYF. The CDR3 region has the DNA TGTGCCAGCAGCTTGTTACGGGGGAACGAGCAGTACTTC.

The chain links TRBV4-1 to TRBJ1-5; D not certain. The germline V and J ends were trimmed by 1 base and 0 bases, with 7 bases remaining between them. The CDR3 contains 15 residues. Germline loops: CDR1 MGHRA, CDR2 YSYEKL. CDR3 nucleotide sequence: TGCGCCAGCAGCCAAGCACACAATAGCAATCAGCCCCAGCATTTT. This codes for CASSQAHNSNQPQHF.

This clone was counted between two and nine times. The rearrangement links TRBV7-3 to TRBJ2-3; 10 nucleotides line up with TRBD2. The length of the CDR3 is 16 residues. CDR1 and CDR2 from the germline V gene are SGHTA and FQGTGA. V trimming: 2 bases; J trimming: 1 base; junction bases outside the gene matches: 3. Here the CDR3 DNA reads TGTGCCAGCAGCTTAGGCACTAGCGGGGGCACAGATACGCAGTATTTT. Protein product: CASSLGTSGGTDTQYF.

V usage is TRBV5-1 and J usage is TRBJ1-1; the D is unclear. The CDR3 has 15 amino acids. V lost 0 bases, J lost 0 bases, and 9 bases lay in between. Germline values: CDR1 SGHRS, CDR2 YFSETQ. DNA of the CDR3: TGCGCCAGCAGCTTGGATGGCGGAGTGAACACTGAAGCTTTCTTT. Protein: CASSLDGGVNTEAFF. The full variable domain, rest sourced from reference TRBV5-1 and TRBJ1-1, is KAGVTQTPRYLIKTRGQQVTLSCSPISGHRSVSWYQQTPGQGLQFLFEYFSETQRNKGNFPGRFSGRQFSNSRSEMNVSTLELGDSALYLCASSLDGGVNTEAFFGQGTRLTVV.

CDR3 sequence reads: CASSLGDSNQPQHF. Written as DNA, the CDR3 is TGTGCCAGCAGTTTGGGGGATAGCAATCAGCCCCAGCATTTT. This chain joins TRBV27 and TRBJ1-5, with D possibly TRBD1 on 5 matching bases. V lost 3 bases to trimming and J lost 0 bases, with 6 bases between them. The CDR3 consists of 14 residues. Looked up from germline, CDR1 is MNHEY and CDR2 is SMNVEV (reference sequence).

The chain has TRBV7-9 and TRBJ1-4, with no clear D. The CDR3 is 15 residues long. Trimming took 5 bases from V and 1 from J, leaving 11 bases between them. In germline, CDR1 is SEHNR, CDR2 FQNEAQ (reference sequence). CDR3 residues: CASSLTRGTNEKLFF. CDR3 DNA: TGTGCCAGCAGCCTCACCCGTGGAACTAATGAAAAACTGTTTTTT.

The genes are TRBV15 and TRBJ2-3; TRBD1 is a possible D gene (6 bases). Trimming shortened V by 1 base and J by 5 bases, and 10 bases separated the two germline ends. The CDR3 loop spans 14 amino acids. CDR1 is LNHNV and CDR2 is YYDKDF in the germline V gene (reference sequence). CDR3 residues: CATSRGQGQDTQYF. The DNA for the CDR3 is TGTGCCACCAGCAGAGGTCAGGGGCAAGATACGCAGTATTTT.

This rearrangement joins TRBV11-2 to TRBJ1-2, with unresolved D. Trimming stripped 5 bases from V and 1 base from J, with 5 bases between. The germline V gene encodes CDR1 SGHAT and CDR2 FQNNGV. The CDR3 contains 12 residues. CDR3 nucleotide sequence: TGTGCCAGCAGCAACAGTAACTATGGCTACACCTTC. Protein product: CASSNSNYGYTF.

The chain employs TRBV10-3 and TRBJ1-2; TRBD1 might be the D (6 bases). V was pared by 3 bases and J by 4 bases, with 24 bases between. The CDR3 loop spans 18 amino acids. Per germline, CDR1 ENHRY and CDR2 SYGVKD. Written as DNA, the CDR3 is TGTGCCATCAGTGAAACCAATCAAGGGGGTCAGTACCCCTATGGCTACACCTTC. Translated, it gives CAISETNQGGQYPYGYTF.

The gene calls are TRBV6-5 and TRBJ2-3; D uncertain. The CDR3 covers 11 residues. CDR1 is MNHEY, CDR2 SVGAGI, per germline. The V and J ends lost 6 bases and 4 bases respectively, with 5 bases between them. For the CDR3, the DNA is TGTGCCAGCAGGGTCGCAGATACGCAGTATTTT. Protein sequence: CASRVADTQYF.

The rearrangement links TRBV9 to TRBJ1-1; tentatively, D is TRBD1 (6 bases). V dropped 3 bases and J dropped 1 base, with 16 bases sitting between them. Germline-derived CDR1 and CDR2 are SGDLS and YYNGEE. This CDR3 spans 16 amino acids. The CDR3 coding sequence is TGTGCCAGCAGCGCCTTCGAGGGGGTCGGGAACACTGAAGCTTTCTTT. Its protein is CASSAFEGVGNTEAFF.

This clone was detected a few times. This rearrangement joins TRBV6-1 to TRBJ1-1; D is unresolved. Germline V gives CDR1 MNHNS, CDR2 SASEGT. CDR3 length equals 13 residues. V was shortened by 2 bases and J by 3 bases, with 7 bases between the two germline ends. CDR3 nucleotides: TGTGCCAGCAGTGAAACGACCGACACTGAAGCTTTCTTT. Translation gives CASSETTDTEAFF.

CDR3 sequence: CASSARTGWGEQYF. CDR3 sequence (DNA): TGTGCCAGCAGTGCTAGAACAGGGTGGGGCGAGCAGTACTTC. The chain links TRBV7-9 to TRBJ2-7; tentative D call: TRBD1 (6 bases). Trimming removed 6 bases at V and 6 bases at J, with 18 bases between. CDR1 and CDR2 (germline): SEHNR, FQNEAQ (reference sequence). The CDR3 runs 14 residues.

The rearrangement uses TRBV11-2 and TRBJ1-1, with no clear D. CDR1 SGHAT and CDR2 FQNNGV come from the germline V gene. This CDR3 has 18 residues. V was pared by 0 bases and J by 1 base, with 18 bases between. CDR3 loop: CASSLESFHPDPNTEAFF. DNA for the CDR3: TGTGCCAGCAGCTTAGAGTCGTTCCACCCCGATCCGAACACTGAAGCTTTCTTT. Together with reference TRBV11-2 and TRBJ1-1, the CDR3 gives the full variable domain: EAGVAQSPRYKIIEKRQSVAFWCNPISGHATLYWYQQILGQGPKLLIQFQNNGVVDDSQLPKDRFSAERLKGVDSTLKIQPAKLEDSAVYLCASSLESFHPDPNTEAFFGQGTRLTVV.

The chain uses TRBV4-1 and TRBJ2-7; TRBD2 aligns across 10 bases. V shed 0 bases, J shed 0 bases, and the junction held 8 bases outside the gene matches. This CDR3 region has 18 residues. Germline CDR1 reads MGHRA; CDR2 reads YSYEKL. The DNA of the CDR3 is TGCGCCAGCAGCCAAGAGATTAGCGGGGGGCCTAGCTCCTACGAGCAGTACTTC. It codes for CASSQEISGGPSSYEQYF.

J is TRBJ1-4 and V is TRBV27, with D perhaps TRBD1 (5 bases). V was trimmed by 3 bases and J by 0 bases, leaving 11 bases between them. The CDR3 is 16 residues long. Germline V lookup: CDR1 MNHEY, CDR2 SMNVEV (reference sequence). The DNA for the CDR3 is TGTGCCAGCAGTTTGACAGCGTCTCCAACTAATGAAAAACTGTTTTTT. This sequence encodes CASSLTASPTNEKLFF.

DNA of the CDR3: TGCGCCAGCAGCATAGATCAGGCTACCCTTGGAAACACCATATATTTT. Amino acid sequence: CASSIDQATLGNTIYF. This chain joins TRBV5-1 and TRBJ1-3; D ambiguous. In germline, CDR1 is SGHRS, CDR2 YFSETQ. The CDR3 loop spans 16 amino acids. The V gene lost 4 bases and the J gene lost 3 bases, with 17 bases spanning the gap.